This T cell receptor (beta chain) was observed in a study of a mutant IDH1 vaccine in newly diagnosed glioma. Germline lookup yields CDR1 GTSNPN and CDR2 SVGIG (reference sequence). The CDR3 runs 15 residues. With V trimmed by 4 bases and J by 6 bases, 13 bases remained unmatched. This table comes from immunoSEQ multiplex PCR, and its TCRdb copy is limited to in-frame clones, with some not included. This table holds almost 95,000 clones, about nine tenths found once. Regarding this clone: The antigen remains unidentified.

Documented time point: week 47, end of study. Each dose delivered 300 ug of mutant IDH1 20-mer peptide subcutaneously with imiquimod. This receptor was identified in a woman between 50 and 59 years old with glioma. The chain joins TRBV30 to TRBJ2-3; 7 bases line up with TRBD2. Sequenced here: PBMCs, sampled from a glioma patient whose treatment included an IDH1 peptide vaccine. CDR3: CAWMVFAAGEDTQYF. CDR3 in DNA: TGTGCCTGGATGGTTTTTGCGGCGGGAGAGGATACGCAGTATTTT.